The rows below give T cell receptor beta chains drawn from one sample of a study of blood T cell repertoires in COVID-19. Profiled with immunoSEQ multiplex PCR; TCRdb holds only in-frame clones, not every one. The table shows more than 45,000 clones, with about 80% occurring only once. The source material was peripheral blood. These receptors were taken from a man at least 80 years old with COVID-19, enrolled during active disease. The CDR3 runs from the conserved cysteine through the conserved F or W. Each record gives: V gene, clone size, J gene, D gene, CDR3 protein, CDR3 DNA. The D gene is left open where the match is weak. Clone size is stated in some rows and not others, as once, few, many or a class when expanded.

v_call: TRBV19; clone_size: -; j_call: TRBJ1-4; d_call: -; cdr3_aa: CASSKIGGGENEKLFF; cdr3_nt: TGTGCCAGTAGTAAGATCGGAGGCGGGGAAAATGAAAAACTGTTTTTT
v_call: TRBV7-9; clone_size: -; j_call: TRBJ2-3; d_call: TRBD2; cdr3_aa: CASSSSGVADTQYF; cdr3_nt: TGTGCCAGCAGCTCAAGCGGGGTAGCAGATACGCAGTATTTT
v_call: TRBV6-5; clone_size: -; j_call: TRBJ2-1; d_call: -; cdr3_aa: CASSYNEENEQFF; cdr3_nt: TGTGCCAGCAGTTACAACGAGGAGAATGAGCAGTTCTTC
v_call: TRBV28; clone_size: once; j_call: TRBJ2-7; d_call: -; cdr3_aa: CASSLSGGRGEQYF; cdr3_nt: TGTGCCAGCAGTCTAAGTGGGGGACGGGGGGAGCAGTACTTC
v_call: TRBV28; clone_size: -; j_call: TRBJ2-3; d_call: -; cdr3_aa: CASSFGGRIRTDTQYF; cdr3_nt: TGTGCCAGCAGTTTTGGGGGCAGGATAAGAACAGATACGCAGTATTTT
v_call: TRBV5-1; clone_size: -; j_call: TRBJ1-1; d_call: -; cdr3_aa: CASRPNRGASVNTEAFF; cdr3_nt: TGCGCCAGCAGACCTAATCGCGGGGCATCCGTGAACACTGAAGCTTTCTTT
v_call: TRBV12-5; clone_size: few; j_call: TRBJ2-1; d_call: TRBD2; cdr3_aa: CASVGRGEAYNEQFF; cdr3_nt: TGTGCTAGTGTCGGGAGGGGCGAGGCCTACAATGAGCAGTTCTTC
v_call: TRBV7-8; clone_size: -; j_call: TRBJ1-2; d_call: TRBD1; cdr3_aa: CASSSGQGGYTF; cdr3_nt: TGTGCCAGCAGCTCCGGACAGGGCGGCTACACCTTC
v_call: TRBV5-6; clone_size: -; j_call: TRBJ2-1; d_call: TRBD1; cdr3_aa: CASSGAGTDYNEQFF; cdr3_nt: TGTGCCAGCAGTGGGGCTGGGACAGACTACAATGAGCAGTTCTTC
v_call: TRBV5-1; clone_size: -; j_call: TRBJ2-3; d_call: -; cdr3_aa: CASSLGQSTDTQYF; cdr3_nt: TGCGCCAGCAGCCTCGGACAAAGCACAGATACGCAGTATTTT
v_call: TRBV4-3; clone_size: once; j_call: TRBJ2-7; d_call: -; cdr3_aa: CASSQRTEYEQYF; cdr3_nt: TGCGCCAGCAGCCAGAGGACAGAGTACGAGCAGTACTTC
v_call: TRBV7-2; clone_size: -; j_call: TRBJ1-3; d_call: -; cdr3_aa: CASSLGGRNSGNTIYF; cdr3_nt: TGTGCCAGCAGCTTAGGTGGCAGGAACTCTGGAAACACCATATATTTT
v_call: TRBV30; clone_size: -; j_call: TRBJ1-3; d_call: -; cdr3_aa: CAWSKGAAGNTIYF; cdr3_nt: TGTGCCTGGAGTAAAGGAGCCGCTGGAAACACCATATATTTT
v_call: TRBV5-1; clone_size: -; j_call: TRBJ2-3; d_call: -; cdr3_aa: CASSPGVRASTDTQYF; cdr3_nt: TGCGCCAGCAGCCCGGGTGTCAGGGCCTCCACAGATACGCAGTATTTT
v_call: TRBV5-4; clone_size: -; j_call: TRBJ1-3; d_call: -; cdr3_aa: CASSWGVNSGNTIYF; cdr3_nt: TGTGCCAGCAGCTGGGGGGTGAACTCTGGAAACACCATATATTTT
v_call: TRBV24-1; clone_size: -; j_call: TRBJ2-1; d_call: -; cdr3_aa: CATSDPLAGFYNEQFF; cdr3_nt: TGTGCCACCAGTGACCCTCTGGCGGGTTTCTACAATGAGCAGTTCTTC
v_call: TRBV7-8; clone_size: -; j_call: TRBJ1-1; d_call: -; cdr3_aa: CASSLVQGSTEAFF; cdr3_nt: TGTGCCAGCAGCTTAGTCCAGGGATCCACTGAAGCTTTCTTT
v_call: TRBV7-9; clone_size: -; j_call: TRBJ1-1; d_call: -; cdr3_aa: CASSEGGGTEAFF; cdr3_nt: TGTGCCAGCAGCGAGGGTGGGGGGACTGAAGCTTTCTTT
v_call: TRBV29-1; clone_size: -; j_call: TRBJ1-1; d_call: TRBD1; cdr3_aa: CSVEGTGGGTEAFF; cdr3_nt: TGCAGCGTTGAAGGGACAGGGGGGGGCACTGAAGCTTTCTTT
v_call: TRBV27; clone_size: -; j_call: TRBJ1-5; d_call: TRBD1; cdr3_aa: CASSFNRDRDQPQHF; cdr3_nt: TGTGCCAGCAGTTTCAACCGGGACAGGGATCAGCCCCAGCATTTT
v_call: TRBV5-6; clone_size: -; j_call: TRBJ2-2; d_call: -; cdr3_aa: CASSRTGKGGELFF; cdr3_nt: TGTGCCAGCAGCCGTACAGGGAAAGGCGGGGAGCTGTTTTTT
v_call: TRBV9; clone_size: once; j_call: TRBJ2-5; d_call: TRBD2; cdr3_aa: CASSGRGGRQTQYF; cdr3_nt: TGTGCCAGCAGCGGGCGGGGGGGCCGCCAGACCCAGTACTTC
v_call: TRBV3-1/TRBV3-2; clone_size: few; j_call: TRBJ1-5; d_call: -; cdr3_aa: CASSQSGEGRQPQHF; cdr3_nt: TGTGCCAGCAGCCAAAGCGGGGAGGGGCGTCAGCCCCAGCATTTT
v_call: TRBV24-1; clone_size: -; j_call: TRBJ2-3; d_call: -; cdr3_aa: CATSDQGSTDTQYF; cdr3_nt: TGTGCCACCAGTGACCAGGGGAGCACAGATACGCAGTATTTT
v_call: TRBV6-2/TRBV6-3; clone_size: -; j_call: TRBJ2-3; d_call: -; cdr3_aa: CASSFEPGLSTDTQYF; cdr3_nt: TGTGCCAGCAGTTTTGAGCCGGGACTCAGCACAGATACGCAGTATTTT
v_call: TRBV4-1; clone_size: few; j_call: TRBJ2-1; d_call: -; cdr3_aa: CASSQDGATYNEQFF; cdr3_nt: TGCGCCAGCAGCCAAGATGGGGCTACGTACAATGAGCAGTTCTTC
v_call: TRBV12-3/TRBV12-4; clone_size: -; j_call: TRBJ1-1; d_call: -; cdr3_aa: CASRERAEAFF; cdr3_nt: TGTGCCAGCAGGGAGAGGGCTGAAGCTTTCTTT
v_call: TRBV6-2/TRBV6-3; clone_size: -; j_call: TRBJ1-5; d_call: -; cdr3_aa: CASSYRYSFLQPQHF; cdr3_nt: TGTGCCAGCAGTTACCGGTACAGCTTCCTTCAGCCCCAGCATTTT
v_call: TRBV5-4; clone_size: -; j_call: TRBJ2-4; d_call: TRBD1; cdr3_aa: CASSLAGDRGGIQYF; cdr3_nt: TGTGCCAGCAGCTTGGCGGGGGACAGGGGCGGCATTCAGTACTTC
v_call: TRBV5-1; clone_size: -; j_call: TRBJ1-1; d_call: TRBD1; cdr3_aa: CASSLARQGAAEAFF; cdr3_nt: TGCGCCAGCAGCTTGGCCAGGCAGGGGGCCGCTGAAGCTTTCTTT
v_call: TRBV6-5; clone_size: -; j_call: TRBJ2-2; d_call: -; cdr3_aa: CASIARDTGELFF; cdr3_nt: TGTGCCAGCATTGCCCGAGACACCGGGGAGCTGTTTTTT
v_call: TRBV5-4; clone_size: -; j_call: TRBJ2-1; d_call: -; cdr3_aa: CASSSRNEQFF; cdr3_nt: TGTGCCAGCAGCTCTCGGAATGAGCAGTTCTTC
v_call: TRBV7-2; clone_size: -; j_call: TRBJ1-1; d_call: TRBD1; cdr3_aa: CASSLKGASNTEAFF; cdr3_nt: TGTGCCAGCAGCTTAAAGGGGGCGTCGAACACTGAAGCTTTCTTT
v_call: TRBV5-1; clone_size: few; j_call: TRBJ1-6; d_call: -; cdr3_aa: CASSLGPTEERSPLHF; cdr3_nt: TGCGCCAGCAGCTTGGGCCCGACAGAAGAGCGTTCACCCCTCCACTTT
v_call: TRBV6-5; clone_size: -; j_call: TRBJ1-1; d_call: -; cdr3_aa: CASSYSDTPRNTEAFF; cdr3_nt: TGTGCCAGCAGTTACTCCGACACCCCCAGGAACACTGAAGCTTTCTTT
v_call: TRBV3-1/TRBV3-2; clone_size: once; j_call: TRBJ2-1; d_call: -; cdr3_aa: CASSQRYREGYIDNEQFF; cdr3_nt: TGTGCCAGCAGCCAACGGTACAGAGAGGGCTACATCGACAATGAGCAGTTCTTC